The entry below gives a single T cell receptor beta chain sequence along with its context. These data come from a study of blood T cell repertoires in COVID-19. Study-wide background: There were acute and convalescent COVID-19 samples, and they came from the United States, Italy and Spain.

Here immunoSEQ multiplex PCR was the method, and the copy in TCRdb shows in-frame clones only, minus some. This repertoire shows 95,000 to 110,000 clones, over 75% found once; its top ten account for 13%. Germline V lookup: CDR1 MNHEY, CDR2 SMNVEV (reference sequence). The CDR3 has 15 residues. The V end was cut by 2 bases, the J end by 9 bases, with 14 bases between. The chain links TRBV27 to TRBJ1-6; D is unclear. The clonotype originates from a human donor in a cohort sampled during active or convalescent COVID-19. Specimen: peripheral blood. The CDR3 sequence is CASSLKVRDISPLHF. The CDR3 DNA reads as TGTGCCAGCAGTTTAAAGGTCAGAGACATTTCACCCCTCCACTTT.